The 26 T cell receptor beta chains presented below share a single source sample, sequenced in a study of cytomegalovirus exposure and HLA in healthy donors. The PCR had 60 Vbeta and 13 Jbeta primers. The repertoire was sequenced with immunoSEQ multiplex PCR; TCRdb's copy has only in-frame clones and lacks some. The sample has 75,000 to 100,000 clones; 55% to 80% are singletons. Material: PBMCs. Receptor source: a man aged 35 to 55 in good health and CMV-seronegative.

This clone was seen once. The V gene is TRBV28, the J gene TRBJ2-5; possible D gene TRBD2, 7 bases. This CDR3 comprises 15 residues. In germline, CDR1 is MDHEN, CDR2 SYDVKM. V shed 3 bases and J shed 7 bases, with 18 bases lying between them. The CDR3 is CASSLLGGRSGTQYF. DNA for the CDR3: TGTGCCAGCAGTTTGCTGGGGGGGCGCAGTGGGACCCAGTACTTC.

CDR3 region: CASSQGQGLTEAFF. For the CDR3, the DNA is TGCGCCAGCAGCCAGGGACAGGGACTCACTGAAGCTTTCTTT. The rearrangement joins TRBV5-1 to TRBJ1-1; 9 nucleotides match TRBD1. Per the germline V gene, CDR1 is SGHRS and CDR2 is YFSETQ. Trimming at V came to 4 bases and at J to 4 bases, leaving 5 bases not matched to a gene. The CDR3 consists of 14 residues.

This chain connects TRBV11-3 to TRBJ2-1; 10 nucleotides agree with TRBD1. The CDR3 runs 14 residues. CDR1 is SGHNT, CDR2 YENEEA, per germline. J was trimmed by 7 bases and V by 2 bases; bases with no gene match: 2. This CDR3 reads CASSLMGQGNEQFF. CDR3 in DNA: TGTGCCAGCAGCTTAATGGGACAGGGGAATGAGCAGTTCTTC.

V gene TRBV4-3 combines with J gene TRBJ2-1, with 9 nucleotides matching TRBD2. The germline V gene encodes CDR1 LGHNA and CDR2 YSLEER. This CDR3 has 17 amino acids. Trimming removed 0 bases from V and 4 bases from J; junction bases left unmatched: 7. DNA for the CDR3: TGCGCCAGCAGCCAAGATCCCGGACTAGCGATATACAATGAGCAGTTCTTC. Encoded protein: CASSQDPGLAIYNEQFF.

This chain connects TRBV28 to TRBJ1-1, with D tentatively TRBD1 (5 bases). Germline values: CDR1 MDHEN, CDR2 SYDVKM. The V and J ends lost 2 bases and 1 base respectively, with 5 bases between them. This CDR3 contains 13 residues. The CDR3 nucleotides read TGTGCCAGCAGTTTACAGGGGAACACTGAAGCTTTCTTT. The encoded protein is CASSLQGNTEAFF.

This clone was picked up a small number of times. The chain uses TRBV6-4 and TRBJ2-3; 9 bases agree with TRBD2. Germline loops: CDR1 MRHNA, CDR2 SNTAGT. This CDR3 has 16 residues. The J segment lost 2 bases and the V segment lost 4 bases, leaving 7 bases of the junction unmatched. CDR3: CASSAKTSGDTDTQYF. DNA of the CDR3: TGTGCCAGCAGTGCCAAGACTAGCGGAGACACAGATACGCAGTATTTT.

The chain has TRBV7-9 and TRBJ1-3, with 10 bases aligning to TRBD1. Germline V gene data show CDR1 as SEHNR and CDR2 as FQNEAQ (reference sequence). V shed 5 bases, J shed 4 bases, and the junction held 5 bases outside the gene matches. CDR3 length equals 15 residues. CDR3 nucleotides: TGTGCCAGCAGCCCGGGACAGGGGTACGGAAACACCATATATTTT. This gives the protein CASSPGQGYGNTIYF.

This clone was seen a few times. One junction end does not reproduce the germline sequence, and a read error may be involved. The chain recombines TRBV6-5 with TRBJ1-1, with D possibly TRBD1 on 6 matching bases. The CDR3 length is 13 residues. CDR1 and CDR2 (germline): MNHEY, SVGAGI. This chain's CDR3 is CASSPRTRTVWVF. CDR3 in DNA: TGTGCCAGCAGCCCCCGAACAAGGACAGTTTGGGTCTTT.

This chain joins TRBV6-4 and TRBJ2-6; unclear D gene. From germline, CDR1 is MRHNA and CDR2 SNTAGT. The CDR3 has 13 residues. Trimming removed 6 bases at V and 2 bases at J, with 5 bases between. In nucleotides, the CDR3 is TGTGCCAGCAGACAAACTGGGGCCAACGTCCTGACTTTC. Translating it yields CASRQTGANVLTF.

V usage is TRBV15 and J usage is TRBJ1-2; 10 nucleotides line up with TRBD1. Germline assignment: CDR1 LNHNV and CDR2 YYDKDF (reference sequence). The V and J ends lost 4 bases and 4 bases, in that order; junction bases with no gene match: 6. This CDR3 is 15 amino acids long. The CDR3 DNA is TGTGCCACCAGCACAGGACAGGGGGATGGCTATGGCTACACCTTC. This gives the protein CATSTGQGDGYGYTF.

Comment on this clone: This sample includes further DNA sequences coding for the same CDR3. The chain is built from TRBV5-1 and TRBJ1-1, with a possible D match to TRBD1 (5 bases). This CDR3 comprises 13 residues. The V end was cut by 0 bases, the J end by 7 bases, with 10 bases between. CDR1 is SGHRS, CDR2 YFSETQ, per germline. The CDR3, as DNA: TGCGCCAGCAGCTTGGTCCCGGGGGGTGAAGCTTTCTTT. As protein: CASSLVPGGEAFF.

This sequence joins TRBV19 and TRBJ2-5; 8 bases line up with TRBD2. V lost 6 bases to trimming and J lost 2 bases; unmatched junction nucleotides: 5. Germline V gene data show CDR1 as LNHDA and CDR2 as SQIVND (reference sequence). The CDR3 runs to 14 residues. The CDR3 nucleotides are TGTGCCAGTAGCCCCACGGGGGGGCAAGAGACCCAGTACTTC. Residues: CASSPTGGQETQYF.

The genes are TRBV28 and TRBJ1-1; possibly TRBD1 for D (6 bases). V shed 4 bases and J shed 0 bases, with 15 bases lying between them. Per the germline V gene, CDR1 is MDHEN and CDR2 is SYDVKM. The CDR3 totals 16 residues. The CDR3 sequence is CASSSGQITVNTEAFF. As DNA, the CDR3 is TGTGCCAGCAGTTCTGGACAGATCACAGTGAACACTGAAGCTTTCTTT.

As for this clone: The junction departs from germline at one end; a sequencing error may be responsible. This same CDR3 is encoded by further DNA sequences in the sample. The rearrangement links TRBV6-5 to TRBJ1-2; D is possibly TRBD1 (6 bases). Germline V lookup: CDR1 MNHEY, CDR2 SVGAGI. There are 15 residues in the CDR3. This chain's CDR3 is CASSARQGQRYGYTF. CDR3 nucleotides: TGTGCAAGCAGTGCCCGCCAGGGGCAGCGCTATGGCTACACCTTC.

V gene TRBV5-1 combines with J gene TRBJ2-3, with 12 bases matching TRBD2. This CDR3 is 19 amino acids long. Germline V CDR1 and CDR2: SGHRS, YFSETQ. The J segment lost 0 bases and the V segment lost 4 bases, leaving 12 bases of the junction unmatched. This chain's CDR3 is CASSPQGLAGGPSTDTQYF. CDR3 coding DNA: TGCGCCAGCAGCCCGCAGGGTCTAGCGGGGGGGCCGAGCACAGATACGCAGTATTTT.

The chain joins TRBV7-2 to TRBJ1-5; D remains ambiguous. Germline V CDR1 and CDR2: SGHTA, FQGNSA. The CDR3 is made up of 14 amino acids. V lost 2 bases and J lost 6, with 11 bases in between. The CDR3 spells CASSLPGNGQPQHF. The CDR3 DNA reads TGTGCCAGCAGCTTACCCGGGAATGGTCAGCCCCAGCATTTT.

V is TRBV4-2 and J is TRBJ1-6; TRBD1 matches at 9 bases. The junction had 11 bases not matched to a gene; V was cut back by 6 bases and J by 8 bases. The germline gives CDR1 LGHNA, CDR2 YNFKEQ. The CDR3 covers 16 residues. The CDR3 sequence is CASRLGQGLVDSPLHF. The CDR3 DNA reads TGTGCCAGCAGGCTAGGACAGGGGCTAGTGGATTCACCCCTCCACTTT.

The chain couples TRBV7-2 to TRBJ1-6, with TRBD1 matching over 7 bases. This CDR3 is 13 amino acids long. The V gene's germline CDR1 is SGHTA and CDR2 FQGNSA. V trimming: 6 bases; J trimming: 10 bases; junction bases outside the gene matches: 6. CDR3 nucleotides: TGTGCCAGCAGTACACGCAGGGGGTCACCCCTCCACTTT. This gives the protein CASSTRRGSPLHF.

This clone was recorded a few times. The chain uses TRBV7-3 and TRBJ2-6, with D perhaps TRBD1 (5 bases). The ends were cut back, 3 bases at V and 3 bases at J, with 9 bases in the middle. CDR1 is SGHTA, CDR2 FQGTGA, per germline. This CDR3 region has 15 residues. The CDR3 is CASSFQGGGANVLTF. The CDR3 nucleotides are TGTGCCAGCAGCTTTCAGGGTGGTGGGGCCAACGTCCTGACTTTC.

The CDR3 loop is CASTSDRGISYEQYF. The CDR3 bases are TGTGCCAGCACCTCGGACAGGGGGATTTCCTACGAGCAGTACTTC. The V and J genes are TRBV5-4 and TRBJ2-7, with 10 bases matching TRBD1. V shed 6 bases and J 1 base; nucleotides not matched to a gene: 7. The CDR3 has 15 residues. Germline CDR1 and CDR2: SGHNT and YYREEE (reference sequence).

The chain has TRBV7-9 and TRBJ1-3; D uncertain. The CDR3 runs to 13 residues. The V and J ends lost 5 bases and 7 bases respectively, with 12 bases between them. From germline, CDR1 is SEHNR and CDR2 FQNEAQ (reference sequence). As DNA, the CDR3 is TGTGCCAGCAGCCCGCGGAGTGATAACACCATATATTTT. This sequence encodes CASSPRSDNTIYF. Filled out from reference TRBV7-9 and TRBJ1-3, the complete variable domain reads DTGVSQNPRHKITKRGQNVTFRCDPISEHNRLYWYRQTLGQGPEFLTYFQNEAQLEKSRLLSDRFSAERPKGSFSTLEIQRTEQGDSAMYLCASSPRSDNTIYFGEGSWLTVV.

The V gene is TRBV18, the J gene TRBJ1-3; 7 bases are a match to TRBD1. Trimming cost V 6 bases and J 0 bases; bases outside gene matches: 8. The CDR3 totals 16 residues. Germline CDR1 KGHSH, CDR2 LQKENI. CDR3 bases: TGTGCCAGCTCGCAGATTTGGGACAGCTCTGGAAACACCATATATTTT. Residues: CASSQIWDSSGNTIYF.

The chain couples TRBV5-6 to TRBJ2-1, with 10 bases aligning to TRBD1. After removal of 4 bases from V and 10 bases from J, the junction contained 11 bases not matched to a gene. Germline V lookup: CDR1 SGHDT, CDR2 YYEEEE. The CDR3 has 15 amino acids. The CDR3 nucleotides read TGTGCCAGCAGCATGCTGGGACAGGGGCTCGGAGAGCAGTTCTTC. Encoded protein: CASSMLGQGLGEQFF.

The sample holds one count of this clone. The chain recombines TRBV7-2 with TRBJ2-7; D is possibly TRBD1 (6 bases). The CDR3 extends over 13 amino acids. Trimming removed 3 bases from V and 4 bases from J, with 10 bases in between. CDR1 is SGHTA and CDR2 is FQGNSA in the germline V gene. The CDR3 loop reads CASSLGRGYEQYF. The CDR3 DNA sequence: TGTGCCAGCAGCTTGGGCAGGGGATACGAGCAGTACTTC.

The chain is built from TRBV7-9 and TRBJ2-5, with D perhaps matching TRBD2 (6 bases). Trimming stripped 0 bases from V and 4 bases from J, with 12 bases between. This CDR3 has 15 amino acids. Germline V CDR1 and CDR2: SEHNR, FQNEAQ (reference sequence). The DNA of the CDR3 is TGTGCCAGCAGCTTAGCGGGACTTTCCCCAGAGACCCAGTACTTC. Its translation is CASSLAGLSPETQYF.

The genes are TRBV4-2 and TRBJ1-1; D is perhaps TRBD1 (6 bases). The V end lost 3 bases, the J end lost 3 bases, and 11 bases lay between the germline ends. CDR1 and CDR2 from the germline V gene are LGHNA and YNFKEQ. The CDR3 sequence is 14 residues long. The CDR3 DNA sequence: TGTGCCAGCAGCCACATGAGACAGGACACTGAAGCTTTCTTT. Translating it yields CASSHMRQDTEAFF.